The 24 T cell receptor beta chains below all came from one sample that was sequenced in a study of control samples from healthy donors and cancer patients. TCRdb's copy holds only in-frame clones and misses some; the assay was immunoSEQ multiplex PCR. The sample gives 150,000 to 200,000 clones, more than 90% of which show up once; 2% is in the top ten. Source material: blood. The receptors here all came from a woman in her 40s in good health.

CDR3 loop: CSASSKEGETQYF. CDR3 nucleotide sequence: TGCAGTGCTAGTTCGAAAGAGGGAGAGACCCAGTACTTC. The V call is TRBV20-1, the J call TRBJ2-5, with a weak D call TRBD2 (5 bases). Germline V gives CDR1 DFQATT, CDR2 SNEGSKA (reference sequence). Trimming cost V 3 bases and J 4 bases, with 12 bases left between them. CDR3 length: 13 residues.

The chain joins TRBV7-9 to TRBJ2-5; D remains ambiguous. Germline V gene sequence: CDR1 SEHNR, CDR2 FQNEAQ (reference sequence). V lost 1 base to trimming and J lost 4 bases, with 7 bases between them. The CDR3 runs to 13 residues. CDR3 in DNA: TGTGCCAGCAGCTTAGGTACCGGAGAGACCCAGTACTTC. Its protein is CASSLGTGETQYF.

J is TRBJ2-3 and V is TRBV7-9; D is uncertain. The length of the CDR3 is 14 residues. Trimming pared 5 bases from V and 2 bases from J, leaving 11 bases between. Per the germline V gene, CDR1 is SEHNR and CDR2 is FQNEAQ (reference sequence). For the CDR3, the DNA is TGTGCCAGCAGCCCCCCGGCGCACACAGATACGCAGTATTTT. Translation gives CASSPPAHTDTQYF.

On this clone itself: The same CDR3 also results from other DNA sequences found in this sample. The V and J genes are TRBV28 and TRBJ2-7, with D possibly TRBD2 on 6 matching bases. The germline gives CDR1 MDHEN, CDR2 SYDVKM. Trimming removed 4 bases from V and 0 bases from J, with 19 bases in between. The CDR3 spans 17 residues. CDR3 in DNA: TGTGCCAGCAGTTCTCCCGCTGCGGGGCCCAGCTCCTACGAGCAGTACTTC. As protein: CASSSPAAGPSSYEQYF.

This rearrangement joins TRBV4-1 to TRBJ2-5, with TRBD2 identical over 16 bases. Germline assignment: CDR1 MGHRA and CDR2 YSYEKL. V was pared by 4 bases and J by 5 bases, with 4 bases of the junction left unmatched. CDR3 length equals 16 residues. This CDR3 is CASSPGLAGGLETQYF. The DNA of the CDR3 is TGCGCCAGCAGCCCGGGACTAGCGGGGGGGCTTGAGACCCAGTACTTC.

J is TRBJ1-3 and V is TRBV5-4; no definite D call. Germline V gene lookup returns CDR1 SGHNT and CDR2 YYREEE (reference sequence). The CDR3 runs to 15 residues. The ends were cut back, 3 bases at V and 0 bases at J, with 10 bases in the middle. CDR3 residues: CASSSPGSSGNTIYF. For the CDR3, the DNA is TGTGCCAGCAGCTCCCCCGGGAGCTCTGGAAACACCATATATTTT.

The V and J genes are TRBV18 and TRBJ1-1; D call uncertain. V was shortened by 0 bases and J by 3 bases, with 8 bases between the two germline ends. CDR1 and CDR2 from the germline V gene are KGHSH and LQKENI. The CDR3 contains 14 residues. The CDR3 sequence: CASSPPIGDTEAFF. Written as DNA, the CDR3 is TGTGCCAGCTCACCACCTATTGGGGACACTGAAGCTTTCTTT.

This chain connects TRBV5-6 to TRBJ1-2; no clear D gene. CDR1 SGHDT and CDR2 YYEEEE come from the germline V gene. Trimming took off 1 base at V and 2 bases at J, with 9 bases between the two ends. The CDR3 consists of 14 residues. The CDR3 bases are TGTGCCAGCAGCTTGAGGCACGGGAACTATGGCTACACCTTC. Translated: CASSLRHGNYGYTF. Using reference TRBV5-6 and TRBJ1-2 for the parts outside the CDR3, the full variable domain is DAGVTQSPTHLIKTRGQQVTLRCSPKSGHDTVSWYQQALGQGPQFIFQYYEEEERQRGNFPDRFSGHQFPNYSSELNVNALLLGDSALYLCASSLRHGNYGYTFGSGTRLTVV.

This chain links TRBV4-1 with TRBJ2-7; no firm D call. Trimming removed 2 bases at V and 6 bases at J, with 5 bases between. CDR3 size: 11 residues. Per germline, CDR1 MGHRA and CDR2 YSYEKL. CDR3 residues: CASSQRGEQYF. CDR3 bases: TGCGCCAGCAGCCAAAGAGGCGAGCAGTACTTC.

In DNA, the CDR3 is TGTGCCAGCGCCGTCGGGACAGGGCCTGAAGCTTTCTTT. This gives the protein CASAVGTGPEAFF. The chain recombines TRBV5-4 with TRBJ1-1, with 9 positions matching TRBD1. Germline V CDR1 and CDR2: SGHNT, YYREEE (reference sequence). This CDR3 has 13 amino acids. The trim removed 7 bases at V and 6 bases at J, leaving 7 bases unmatched.

CDR3 region: CASSLAGGGAPGELFF. The CDR3 DNA sequence: TGTGCCAGCAGCTTAGCAGGCGGGGGGGCCCCCGGGGAGCTGTTTTTT. The chain has TRBV7-2 and TRBJ2-2; 9 bases map to TRBD2. V dropped 0 bases and J dropped 6; count of bases not matched to a gene: 5. This CDR3 is 16 amino acids long. Germline V gene data show CDR1 as SGHTA and CDR2 as FQGNSA.

This rearrangement joins TRBV15 to TRBJ1-2; D unresolved. The CDR3 sequence is 15 residues long. Germline V gene data show CDR1 as LNHNV and CDR2 as YYDKDF (reference sequence). V lost 5 bases to trimming and J lost 0 bases, with 13 bases between them. As DNA, the CDR3 is TGTGCCACCAGCCCCCCGGAGGTACCTAACTATGGCTACACCTTC. Translation: CATSPPEVPNYGYTF.

The chain joins TRBV10-1 to TRBJ2-1; the D gene is possibly TRBD2 (6 bases). Deletions cut 5 bases from V and 8 bases from J, with 13 bases between. Per germline, CDR1 WNHNN and CDR2 SYGVQD (reference sequence). This CDR3 has 13 amino acids. The CDR3 region has the DNA TGCGCCAGCAGTCGGGACTCGGCCGATGAGCAGTTCTTC. Protein: CASSRDSADEQFF.

The V call is TRBV6-5, the J call TRBJ2-5; D uncertain. This CDR3 is built from 13 residues. V gave up 11 bases and J gave up 2 bases, with 15 bases separating them. The V gene's germline CDR1 is MNHEY and CDR2 SVGAGI. The CDR3 here is CAYARRWQETQYF. CDR3 DNA: TGTGCCTACGCCAGACGTTGGCAAGAGACCCAGTACTTC.

The genes are TRBV7-9 and TRBJ1-5; D perhaps matches TRBD1 (5 bases). Trimming left V 1 base short and J 3 bases short, with 10 bases between. CDR1 and CDR2 (germline): SEHNR, FQNEAQ (reference sequence). This CDR3 has 15 residues. CDR3 nucleotide sequence: TGTGCCAGCAGCTTAGAGACAGAGATCAATCAGCCCCAGCATTTT. The encoded protein is CASSLETEINQPQHF.

The gene calls are TRBV5-1 and TRBJ2-7; D is perhaps TRBD2 (5 bases). Trimming removed 4 bases at V and 7 bases at J, with 15 bases between. There are 13 residues in the CDR3. Germline V CDR1 and CDR2: SGHRS, YFSETQ. The CDR3 DNA is TGCGCCAGCAGCCTGACACCCCGAGGGGAGCAGTACTTC. This encodes CASSLTPRGEQYF.

The chain employs TRBV6-1 and TRBJ2-5; D unresolved. The ends were cut back, 2 bases at V and 13 bases at J, with 17 bases in the middle. In germline, CDR1 is MNHNS, CDR2 SASEGT. CDR3 size: 13 residues. CDR3: CASSESYALSPYF. DNA for the CDR3: TGTGCCAGCAGTGAATCGTACGCCTTGTCGCCGTACTTC.

The V and J genes are TRBV5-6 and TRBJ2-5; 7 nucleotides agree with TRBD1. This CDR3 has 14 amino acids. The germline V gene has CDR1 SGHDT and CDR2 YYEEEE. V gave up 4 bases and J gave up 2 bases; unmatched junction bases: 5. CDR3 bases: TGTGCCAGCAGCAAAACAGGGGTTCAAGAGACCCAGTACTTC. Its protein product is CASSKTGVQETQYF.

This chain uses TRBV25-1 with TRBJ2-5, with D possibly matching TRBD1 (7 bases). Per germline, CDR1 MGHDK and CDR2 SYGVNS. CDR3 size: 14 residues. The V gene lost 6 bases and the J gene lost 7 bases, with 18 bases spanning the gap. DNA of the CDR3: TGTGCCAGCAGGGATACAGGGGAGGTGGCGACCCAGTACTTC. Protein sequence: CASRDTGEVATQYF.

The chain uses TRBV19 and TRBJ1-5, with 11 bases aligning to TRBD1. Germline V gene sequence: CDR1 LNHDA, CDR2 SQIVND (reference sequence). V lost 10 bases, J lost 4 bases, and 6 bases stayed unmatched. The CDR3 has 14 amino acids. The CDR3 nucleotides are TGTGCCACACTGGGACAGGGGGATAATCAGCCCCAGCATTTT. Translation: CATLGQGDNQPQHF.

This clone came up once. This rearrangement joins TRBV5-1 to TRBJ2-3, with a possible D match to TRBD2 (7 bases). CDR1 SGHRS and CDR2 YFSETQ come from the germline V gene. V was cut by 4 bases and J by 0 bases, with 21 bases left in between. The CDR3 totals 18 residues. This chain's CDR3 is CASSRGDRGATSTDTQYF. DNA of the CDR3: TGCGCCAGCAGCCGGGGGGACCGGGGGGCCACTAGCACAGATACGCAGTATTTT.

This clone showed up just a few times. V is TRBV13 and J is TRBJ2-3; D ambiguous. Trimming cost V 5 bases and J 5 bases, with 11 bases left between them. Germline CDR1 reads PRHDT; CDR2 reads FYEKMQ (reference sequence). CDR3 size: 13 residues. The CDR3 loop reads CASSLRHVDTQYF. In nucleotides, the CDR3 is TGTGCCAGCAGCCTACGACACGTAGATACGCAGTATTTT.

V usage is TRBV18 and J usage is TRBJ1-2, with a tentative D call TRBD1 (5 bases). Trimming removed 3 bases from V and 0 bases from J, with 8 bases in between. Looked up from germline, CDR1 is KGHSH and CDR2 is LQKENI. The CDR3 is 14 amino acids. The CDR3 coding sequence is TGTGCCAGCTCACCGGGACGGTCTAACTATGGCTACACCTTC. Encoded protein: CASSPGRSNYGYTF.

This chain uses TRBV6-5 with TRBJ2-7, with a tentative D call TRBD1 (6 bases). The CDR3 spans 14 residues. Germline V gene data show CDR1 as MNHEY and CDR2 as SVGAGI. The V end was cut by 4 bases, the J end by 4 bases, with 14 bases between. CDR3 DNA: TGTGCCAGCAGTTCGTTTGCAGGGGTTTACGAGCAGTACTTC. Translation gives CASSSFAGVYEQYF.